This TCR beta chain was sequenced for a study of CD8+ T cells in alopecia areata. Overall study context: Percent of scalp involved defined treated patients' severity scores.

Treatment defined: oral pan-JAK inhibitor, 5-10 mg twice daily. Sorting separated CD4+ and CD8+ T cells out of PBMCs. This clone was observed a single time. What it binds is unknown. The sequencing template was cDNA reverse transcribed from extracted RNA. This table comes from immunoSEQ multiplex PCR, and its TCRdb copy is limited to in-frame clones, with some not included. The data show fewer than 150,000 clones, roughly 63% seen once. The study's findings and limits: Scalp clonality decreased significantly with tofacitinib, and so did expanded CD8+ clones among the top 100. Clonality in lesional scalp, especially alopecia totalis/universalis, exceeded that of normal scalp.

V was pared by 3 bases and J by 12 bases, with 6 bases of the junction left unmatched. CDR3 length: 12 amino acids. Germline CDR1 reads SGDLS; CDR2 reads YYNGEE. The chain employs TRBV9 and TRBJ2-1, with TRBD2 matching 7 bases. The sample in question was CD8+ T cells sorted from blood, obtained at week 4, from a patient treated with tofacitinib. This sequence originates from a human donor with alopecia areata. In nucleotides, the CDR3 is TGTGCCAGCAGCGCCTTGAGGGAGGGGCAGTTCTTC. The encoded protein is CASSALREGQFF. Supplemented by reference TRBV9 and TRBJ2-1, the full variable domain reads DSGVTQTPKHLITATGQRVTLRCSPRSGDLSVYWYQQSLDQGLQFLIQYYNGEERAKGNILERFSAQQFPDLHSELNLSSLELGDSALYFCASSALREGQFFGPGTRLTVL.